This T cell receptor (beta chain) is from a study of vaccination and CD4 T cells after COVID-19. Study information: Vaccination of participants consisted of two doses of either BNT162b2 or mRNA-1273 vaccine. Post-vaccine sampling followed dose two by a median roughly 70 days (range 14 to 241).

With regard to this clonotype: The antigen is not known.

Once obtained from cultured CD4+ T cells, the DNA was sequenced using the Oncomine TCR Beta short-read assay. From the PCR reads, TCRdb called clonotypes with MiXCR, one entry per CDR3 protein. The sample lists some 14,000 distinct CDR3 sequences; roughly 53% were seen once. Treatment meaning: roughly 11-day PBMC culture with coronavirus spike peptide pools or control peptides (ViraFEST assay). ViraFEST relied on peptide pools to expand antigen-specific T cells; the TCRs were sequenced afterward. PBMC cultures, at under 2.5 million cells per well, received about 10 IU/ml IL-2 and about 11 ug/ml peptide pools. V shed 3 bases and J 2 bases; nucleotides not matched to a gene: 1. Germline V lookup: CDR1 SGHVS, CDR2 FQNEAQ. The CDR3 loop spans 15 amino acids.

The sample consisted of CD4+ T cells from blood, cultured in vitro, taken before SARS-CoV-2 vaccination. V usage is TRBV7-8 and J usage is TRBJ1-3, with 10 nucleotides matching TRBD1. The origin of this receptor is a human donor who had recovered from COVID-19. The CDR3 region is CASSLGTGAGNTIYF. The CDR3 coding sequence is TGTGCCAGCAGCTTGGGGACAGGGGCTGGAAACACCATATATTTT.